This T cell receptor beta chain derives from a study of CD8 T cells in Susac syndrome. An amount of RNA that ranged from about 0.45 to 1 ug was reverse transcribed with random hexamers. The immunoSEQ assay covered 54 Vbeta and 13 Jbeta segments for CDR3. From the immunoSEQ multiplex PCR reads, TCRdb called clonotypes with MiXCR, one entry per CDR3 protein. The sample yields under 200,000 distinct CDR3 sequences, around 96% seen once. The V and J ends lost 5 bases and 6 bases respectively, with 11 bases between them. The CDR3 length is 13 residues. CDR1 ENHRY and CDR2 SYGVKD come from the germline V gene. Sequencing of TCR beta was performed on blood CD8+ and CD4+ T cells. The multiple sclerosis control group comprised treatment-naive patients with stable or active relapsing-remitting disease. TEMRA cells were FACS-enriched, and CD8+ and CD4+ T cells were isolated negatively.

This clonotype was obtained from a human donor with multiple sclerosis. The gene calls are TRBV10-3 and TRBJ1-5; D is possibly TRBD1 (6 bases). The sample consisted of CD8+ T cells from PBMCs. The CDR3 DNA is TGTGCCATCAGTACACAGGGCCTTCAGCCCCAGCATTTT. Amino acid sequence: CAISTQGLQPQHF.